The present TCR beta chain was sequenced within a study of shared clonotypes between healthy human individuals. Clones were sequenced by immunoSEQ multiplex PCR, and TCRdb holds only the in-frame ones, with some missing. Of some 380,000 clones in the sample, roughly 96% are singletons; the top ten hold about 0.32%. The CDR3 is 15 residues long. V gave up 2 bases and J gave up 2 bases; unmatched junction bases: 5. The germline V gene has CDR1 SEHNR and CDR2 FQNEAQ (reference sequence). The rearrangement joins TRBV7-9 to TRBJ2-7; 8 bases fit TRBD2. This clonotype was obtained from a young man in good health. What was sequenced was memory CD8+ T cells sorted from blood. Subset here: CD45RO+ cells pooled with CCR7-negative TemRA cells. DNA of the CDR3: TGTGCCAGCAGCTTAACTAGCGGTAACGCCTACGAGCAGTACTTC. It specifies CASSLTSGNAYEQYF.